Here is one T cell receptor beta chain with its context. Its antigen is as yet unknown. This sample is part of a study of early T cells in non-severe SARS-CoV-2 infection. For the study at large: Investigators sequenced bulk RNA drawn from unsorted whole blood, and chains remained unpaired.

Study-level points and caveats: Clonotype matching in VDJdb favored anti-spike CD8 responses and did not capture private and CD4 specificities.

Researchers attached unique molecular identifiers to individual cDNA molecules. TCRdb passed the 5' RACE reads through MiXCR, listing each CDR3 protein once. The sample records about 63,000 distinct CDR3 sequences, roughly 13% being singletons. This clonotype originated in an adult who was a healthcare worker with PCR-confirmed SARS-CoV-2 infection or an uninfected control (not recorded which). Sequenced sample: whole blood.

CDR3 in DNA: TGCAGCGTTCTAACCGCTGGAAACACCATATATTTT. This codes for CSVLTAGNTIYF. This chain joins TRBV29-1 and TRBJ1-3; D is unresolved. This CDR3 spans 12 amino acids. With 5 bases removed from V and 2 bases from J, the gap between germline ends came to 7 bases. Looked up from germline, CDR1 is SQVTM and CDR2 is ANQGSEA.